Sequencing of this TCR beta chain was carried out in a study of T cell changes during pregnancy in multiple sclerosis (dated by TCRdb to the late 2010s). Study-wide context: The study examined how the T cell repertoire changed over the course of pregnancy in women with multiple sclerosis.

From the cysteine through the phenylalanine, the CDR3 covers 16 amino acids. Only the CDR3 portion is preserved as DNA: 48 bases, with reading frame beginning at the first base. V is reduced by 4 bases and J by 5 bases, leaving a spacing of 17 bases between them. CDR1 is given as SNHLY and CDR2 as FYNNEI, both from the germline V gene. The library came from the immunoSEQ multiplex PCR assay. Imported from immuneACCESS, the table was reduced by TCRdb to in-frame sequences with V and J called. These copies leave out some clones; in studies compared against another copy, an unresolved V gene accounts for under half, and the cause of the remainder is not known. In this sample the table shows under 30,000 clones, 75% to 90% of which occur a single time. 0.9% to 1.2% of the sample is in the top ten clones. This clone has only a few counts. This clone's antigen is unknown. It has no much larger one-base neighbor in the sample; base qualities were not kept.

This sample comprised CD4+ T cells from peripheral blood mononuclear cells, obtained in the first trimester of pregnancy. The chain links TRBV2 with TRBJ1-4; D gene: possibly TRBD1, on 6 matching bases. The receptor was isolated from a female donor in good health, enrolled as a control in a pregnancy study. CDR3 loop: CASSVAHQGINEKLFF. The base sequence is TGTGCCAGCAGTGTAGCCCATCAGGGGATAAATGAAAAACTGTTTTTT.